A selection of T cell receptor beta chains follows, all from one sample in a study of type 1 regulatory T cells. No antigens are known for them. Each CDR3 protein gets one entry after TCRdb re-called the reads with MiXCR. This sample has 60,000 to 80,000 distinct CDR3 sequences, with approximately 64% found just once. The sample taken for sequencing was cultured T cells, either the whole culture or a sorted T cell fraction (not recorded which). The source of these receptors is a human donor in good health. Each CDR3 is given with its conserved first and last residue. D genes are given only for firm matches. The size of a clone is reported for some rows only, either as once, few or many, or as a class for expanded clones.

>-|TRBV7-9|TRBJ1-5|-
CASSLGHPQPQHF
TGTGCCAGCAGCTTAGGTCATCCTCAGCCCCAGCATTTT
>-|TRBV7-2|TRBJ2-7|TRBD1
CASSSDRGRDYEQYF
TGTGCCAGCAGCTCGGACAGGGGGCGAGACTACGAGCAGTACTTC
>-|TRBV4-2|TRBJ2-2|TRBD2
CASSQDSRLAGVTGELFF
TGTGCCAGCAGCCAAGATAGCCGACTAGCGGGAGTTACCGGGGAGCTGTTTTTT
>few|TRBV10-1|TRBJ1-1|-
CASSESGVMGATNTEAFF
TGCGCCAGCAGTGAGTCTGGGGTAATGGGCGCCACGAACACTGAAGCTTTCTTT
>-|TRBV10-3|TRBJ2-7|TRBD1
CAIRETGGPNEQYF
TGTGCCATCAGGGAGACAGGGGGCCCCAACGAGCAGTACTTC
>-|TRBV20-1|TRBJ1-5|-
CSARDWESDQPQHF
TGCAGTGCTAGAGATTGGGAGAGCGATCAGCCCCAGCATTTT
>-|TRBV24-1|TRBJ2-3|-
CATRATRDLSTDTQYF
TGTGCCACTAGAGCTACCCGGGACTTAAGCACAGATACGCAGTATTTT
>-|TRBV20-1|TRBJ2-5|-
CSASLPGQATQYF
TGCAGTGCTAGTCTACCAGGGCAAGCGACCCAGTACTTC
>few|TRBV9|TRBJ2-1|-
CASSVGVGSIYNEQFF
TGTGCCAGCAGCGTAGGGGTAGGAAGCATTTACAATGAGCAGTTCTTC
>-|TRBV5-1|TRBJ2-3|TRBD1
CASSVRDRVDTQYF
TGCGCCAGCAGCGTCCGGGACAGGGTGGATACGCAGTATTTT
>few|TRBV20-1|TRBJ1-6|TRBD1
CSAPRTGGVSPLHF
TGCAGTGCCCCCAGGACAGGGGGTGTTTCACCCCTCCACTTT
>-|TRBV5-1|TRBJ2-7|TRBD2
CASSSSGRDTYKEEYF
TGCGCCAGCAGCTCGAGCGGGAGGGATACCTACAAAGAGGAGTACTTC
>-|TRBV4-3|TRBJ2-2|-
CASSQGRNTGKLFF
TGCGCCAGCAGCCAGGGTAGAAACACCGGGAAGCTGTTTTTT
>few|TRBV5-1|TRBJ2-5|-
CASSSGAAQETQYF
TGCGCCAGCAGCTCCGGGGCTGCTCAAGAGACCCAGTACTTC
>-|TRBV9|TRBJ2-1|-
CASSLGRYEQFF
TGTGCCAGCAGCCTGGGGAGGTATGAGCAGTTCTTC
>-|TRBV20-1|TRBJ2-2|-
CSARDLASGLGLFF
TGCAGTGCTAGAGATTTGGCGTCCGGGCTAGGGCTGTTTTTT
>few|TRBV2|TRBJ1-5|-
CASSYLPGVNQPQHF
TGTGCCAGCAGTTACCTGCCAGGGGTTAATCAGCCCCAGCATTTT
>once|TRBV29-1|TRBJ2-3|TRBD2
CSALLAGGTDTQYF
TGCAGCGCCCTACTAGCGGGAGGAACGGATACGCAGTATTTT
>-|TRBV2|TRBJ2-7|TRBD1
CASSGGDRGTYEQYF
TGTGCCAGCAGTGGAGGGGACAGGGGCACCTACGAGCAGTACTTC
>-|TRBV24-1|TRBJ2-3|-
CATEASGLLTSSTDTQYF
TGTGCCACCGAAGCCTCGGGACTCCTTACTTCTAGCACAGATACGCAGTATTTT
>-|TRBV20-1|TRBJ2-7|TRBD1
CSARNGQGAYEQYF
TGCAGTGCTAGAAATGGACAGGGGGCTTACGAGCAGTACTTC
>few|TRBV24-1|TRBJ2-7|TRBD2
CATSDREAYEQYF
TGTGCCACCAGTGACCGGGAGGCCTACGAGCAGTACTTC
>-|TRBV5-6|TRBJ2-5|-
CASSPTGRETQYF
TGTGCCAGCAGCCCCACCGGTCGGGAGACCCAGTACTTC
>-|TRBV4-2|TRBJ2-7|TRBD2
CASSQEGTSEYEQYF
TGTGCCAGCAGCCAAGAAGGGACTAGCGAGTACGAGCAGTACTTC
>-|TRBV3-1|TRBJ2-3|TRBD2
CASSLTSGRTDTQYF
TGTGCCAGCAGCCTCACTAGCGGGAGAACCGATACGCAGTATTTT
>medium-sized|TRBV7-2|TRBJ2-7|-
CASSTGLSYEQYF
TGTGCCAGCAGCACGGGACTGTCCTACGAGCAGTACTTC
>-|TRBV7-2|TRBJ2-2|-
CASSFASGAATGELFF
TGTGCCAGCAGCTTTGCTTCCGGGGCGGCAACCGGGGAGCTGTTTTTT
>few|TRBV20-1|TRBJ2-5|TRBD2
CSARTSGNGETQYF
TGCAGTGCTAGGACTAGCGGGAATGGGGAGACCCAGTACTTC